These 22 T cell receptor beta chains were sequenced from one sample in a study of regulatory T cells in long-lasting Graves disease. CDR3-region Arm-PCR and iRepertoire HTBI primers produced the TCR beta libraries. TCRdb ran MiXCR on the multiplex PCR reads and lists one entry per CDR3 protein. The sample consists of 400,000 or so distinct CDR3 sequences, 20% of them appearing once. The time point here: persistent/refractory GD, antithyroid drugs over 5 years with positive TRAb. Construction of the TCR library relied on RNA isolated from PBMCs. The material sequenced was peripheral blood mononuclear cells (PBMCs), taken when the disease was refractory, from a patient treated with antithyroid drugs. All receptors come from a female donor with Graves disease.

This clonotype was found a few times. CDR3 amino acids: CASKRDRDQPQHF. CDR3 bases: TGTGCCAGCAAACGGGACAGAGATCAGCCCCAGCATTTT. V usage is TRBV12-3 or TRBV12-4 and J usage is TRBJ1-5; 7 bases line up with TRBD1. CDR3 length: 13 residues. V was pared by 7 bases and J by 5 bases, with 5 bases of the junction left unmatched.

DNA of the CDR3: TGTGCCAGCAGTTTTGCCACAACTAATGAAAAACTGTTTTTT. Its translation is CASSFATTNEKLFF. V is TRBV28 and J is TRBJ1-4, with no clear D. Trimming took off 3 bases at V and 0 bases at J, with 5 bases between the two ends. Germline V gene lookup returns CDR1 MDHEN and CDR2 SYDVKM. The CDR3 totals 14 residues. Full variable domain (outside the CDR3, taken from reference TRBV28 and TRBJ1-4): DVKVTQSSRYLVKRTGEKVFLECVQDMDHENMFWYRQDPGLGLRLIYFSYDVKMKEKGDIPEGYSVSREKKERFSLILESASTNQTSMYLCASSFATTNEKLFFGSGTQLSVL.

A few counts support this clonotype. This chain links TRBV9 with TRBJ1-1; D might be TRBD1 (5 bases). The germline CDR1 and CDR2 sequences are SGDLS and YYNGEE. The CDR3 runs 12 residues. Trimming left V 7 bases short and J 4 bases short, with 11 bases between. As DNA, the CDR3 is TGTGCCAGCCCCCGGCAGGGCACTGAAGCTTTCTTT. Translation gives CASPRQGTEAFF. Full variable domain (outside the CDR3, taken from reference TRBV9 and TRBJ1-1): DSGVTQTPKHLITATGQRVTLRCSPRSGDLSVYWYQQSLDQGLQFLIQYYNGEERAKGNILERFSAQQFPDLHSELNLSSLELGDSALYFCASPRQGTEAFFGQGTRLTVV.

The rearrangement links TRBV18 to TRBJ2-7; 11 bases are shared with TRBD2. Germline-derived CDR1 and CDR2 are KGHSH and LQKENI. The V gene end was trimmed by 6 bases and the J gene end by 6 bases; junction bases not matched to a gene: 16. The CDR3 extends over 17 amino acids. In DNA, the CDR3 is TGTGCCAGCTCCATGGGGCCTAGCGGGAGGATCTTACGCGAGCAGTACTTC. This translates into CASSMGPSGRILREQYF.

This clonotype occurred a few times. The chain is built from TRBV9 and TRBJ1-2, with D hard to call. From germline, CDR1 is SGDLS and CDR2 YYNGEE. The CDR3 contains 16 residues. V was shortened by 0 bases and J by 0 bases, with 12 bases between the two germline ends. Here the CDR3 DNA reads TGTGCCAGCAGCGTAGCAGGCACGACTTCTAACTATGGCTACACCTTC. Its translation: CASSVAGTTSNYGYTF.

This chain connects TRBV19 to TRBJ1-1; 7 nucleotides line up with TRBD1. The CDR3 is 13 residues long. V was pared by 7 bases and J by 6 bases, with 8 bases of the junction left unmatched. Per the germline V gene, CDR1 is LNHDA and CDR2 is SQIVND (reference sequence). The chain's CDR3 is CASTTSRGPEAFF. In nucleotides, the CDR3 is TGTGCCAGTACCACATCAAGGGGGCCTGAAGCTTTCTTT.

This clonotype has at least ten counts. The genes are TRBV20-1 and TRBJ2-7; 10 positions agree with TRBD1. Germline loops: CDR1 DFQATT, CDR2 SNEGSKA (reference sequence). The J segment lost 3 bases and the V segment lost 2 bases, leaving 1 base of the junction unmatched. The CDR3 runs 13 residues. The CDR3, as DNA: TGCAGTGCTAGATGGACAGGGGGCTACGAGCAGTACTTC. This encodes CSARWTGGYEQYF.

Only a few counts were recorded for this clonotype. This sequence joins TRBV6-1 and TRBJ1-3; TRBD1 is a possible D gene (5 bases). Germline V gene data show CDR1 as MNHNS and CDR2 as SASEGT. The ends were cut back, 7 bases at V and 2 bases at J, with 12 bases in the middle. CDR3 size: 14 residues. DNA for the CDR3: TGTGCCAGCACTGCAGACAGAGCTGGAAACACCATATATTTT. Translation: CASTADRAGNTIYF.

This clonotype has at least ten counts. Here the CDR3 reads CASSYSYANEQYF. As DNA, the CDR3 is TGTGCCAGCAGTTACTCGTATGCCAACGAGCAGTACTTC. The V and J genes are TRBV6-2 or TRBV6-3 and TRBJ2-7; D not certain. There are 13 residues in the CDR3. Germline V gene lookup returns CDR1 MNHEY and CDR2 SVGEGT. Trimming stripped 0 bases from V and 5 bases from J, with 8 bases between.

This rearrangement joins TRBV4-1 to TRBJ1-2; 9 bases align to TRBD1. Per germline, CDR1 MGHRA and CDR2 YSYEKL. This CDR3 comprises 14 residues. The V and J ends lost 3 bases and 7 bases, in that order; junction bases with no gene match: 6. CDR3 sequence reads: CASSQPTGGSGYTF. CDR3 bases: TGCGCCAGCAGCCAGCCAACAGGGGGCTCTGGCTACACCTTC.

In DNA, the CDR3 is TGTGCCAGCAGTTTATCGCCCAGGGTTTCACCCCTCCACTTT. It specifies CASSLSPRVSPLHF. This chain uses TRBV27 with TRBJ1-6; D is perhaps TRBD1 (5 bases). The length of the CDR3 is 14 residues. From germline, CDR1 is MNHEY and CDR2 SMNVEV (reference sequence). The V end was cut by 0 bases, the J end by 9 bases, with 9 bases between.

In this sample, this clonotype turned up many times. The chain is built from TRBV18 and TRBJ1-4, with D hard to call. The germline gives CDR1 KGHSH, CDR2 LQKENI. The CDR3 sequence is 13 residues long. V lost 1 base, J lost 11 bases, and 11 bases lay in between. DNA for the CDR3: TGTGCCAGCTCACCACGCGAGAAGGAGAAACTGTTTTTT. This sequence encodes CASSPREKEKLFF.

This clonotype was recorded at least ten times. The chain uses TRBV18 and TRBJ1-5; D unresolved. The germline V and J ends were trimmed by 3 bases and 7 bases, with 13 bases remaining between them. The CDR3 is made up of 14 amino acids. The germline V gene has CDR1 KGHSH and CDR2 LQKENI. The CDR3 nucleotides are TGTGCCAGCTCACCGGCGGGTTTAGGCCAGCCCCAGCATTTT. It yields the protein CASSPAGLGQPQHF.

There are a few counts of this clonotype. CDR3 DNA sequence: TGTGCCAGCAGCAACCGGGACCTAACCACAGATACGCAGTATTTT. Translating gives CASSNRDLTTDTQYF. The chain combines TRBV7-2 with TRBJ2-3; possibly TRBD1 or TRBD2 for D (5 bases each). The CDR3 is 15 amino acids. Trimming took off 5 bases at V and 2 bases at J, with 14 bases between the two ends. In germline, CDR1 is SGHTA, CDR2 FQGNSA.

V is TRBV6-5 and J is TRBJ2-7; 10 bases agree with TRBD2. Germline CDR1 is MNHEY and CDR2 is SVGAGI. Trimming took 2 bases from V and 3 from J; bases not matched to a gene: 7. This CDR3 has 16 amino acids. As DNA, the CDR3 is TGTGCCAGCAGTTACGGGCTAGCGGGAGCCTTCTACGAGCAGTACTTC. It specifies CASSYGLAGAFYEQYF.

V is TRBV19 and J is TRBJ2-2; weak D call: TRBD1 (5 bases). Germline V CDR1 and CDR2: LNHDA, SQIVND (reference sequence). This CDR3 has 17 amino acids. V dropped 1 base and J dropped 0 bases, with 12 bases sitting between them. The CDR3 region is CASSIAPWGSNTGELFF. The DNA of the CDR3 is TGTGCCAGTAGTATAGCCCCATGGGGCTCGAACACCGGGGAGCTGTTTTTT.

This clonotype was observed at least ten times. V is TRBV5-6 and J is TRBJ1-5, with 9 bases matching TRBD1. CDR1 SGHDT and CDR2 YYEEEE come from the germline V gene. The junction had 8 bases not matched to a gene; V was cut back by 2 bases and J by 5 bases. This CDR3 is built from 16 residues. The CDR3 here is CASSFGGRTGDQPQHF. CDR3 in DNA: TGTGCCAGCAGCTTTGGGGGAAGGACAGGGGATCAGCCCCAGCATTTT.

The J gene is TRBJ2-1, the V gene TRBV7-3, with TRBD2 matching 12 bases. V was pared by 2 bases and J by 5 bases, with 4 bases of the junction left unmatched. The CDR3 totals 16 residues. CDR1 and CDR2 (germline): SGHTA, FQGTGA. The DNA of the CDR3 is TGTGCCAGCAGCTTAGAGGGACTAGCGGGCAACAATGAGCAGTTCTTC. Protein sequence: CASSLEGLAGNNEQFF. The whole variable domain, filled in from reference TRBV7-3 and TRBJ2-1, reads GAGVSQTPSNKVTEKGKYVELRCDPISGHTALYWYRQSLGQGPEFLIYFQGTGAADDSGLPNDRFFAVRPEGSVSTLKIQRTERGDSAVYLCASSLEGLAGNNEQFFGPGTRLTVL.

CDR3 sequence: CASSFVIATYEQYF. DNA for the CDR3: TGTGCCAGCAGCTTCGTGATCGCGACCTACGAGCAGTACTTC. The chain links TRBV7-2 to TRBJ2-7; D is uncertain. V gave up 3 bases and J gave up 2 bases, with 11 bases separating them. Germline V gene data show CDR1 as SGHTA and CDR2 as FQGNSA. The CDR3 length is 14 residues.

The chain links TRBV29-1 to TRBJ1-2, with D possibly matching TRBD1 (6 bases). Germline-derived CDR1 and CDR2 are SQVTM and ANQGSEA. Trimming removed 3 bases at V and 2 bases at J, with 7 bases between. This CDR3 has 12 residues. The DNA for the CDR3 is TGCAGCGTTGATGGACAGAACTATGGCTACACCTTC. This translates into CSVDGQNYGYTF.

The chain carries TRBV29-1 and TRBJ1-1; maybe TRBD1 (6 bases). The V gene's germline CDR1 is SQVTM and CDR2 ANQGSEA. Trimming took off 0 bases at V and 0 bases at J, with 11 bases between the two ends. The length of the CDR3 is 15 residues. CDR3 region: CSVEDRGQLNTEAFF. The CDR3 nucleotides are TGCAGCGTTGAAGATCGGGGGCAGCTGAACACTGAAGCTTTCTTT.

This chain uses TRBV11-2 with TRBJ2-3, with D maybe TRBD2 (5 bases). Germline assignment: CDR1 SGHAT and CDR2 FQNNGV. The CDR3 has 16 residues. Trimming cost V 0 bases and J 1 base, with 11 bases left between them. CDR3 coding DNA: TGTGCCAGCAGCTTAGATATGGGAGTCGGCACAGATACGCAGTATTTT. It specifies CASSLDMGVGTDTQYF.